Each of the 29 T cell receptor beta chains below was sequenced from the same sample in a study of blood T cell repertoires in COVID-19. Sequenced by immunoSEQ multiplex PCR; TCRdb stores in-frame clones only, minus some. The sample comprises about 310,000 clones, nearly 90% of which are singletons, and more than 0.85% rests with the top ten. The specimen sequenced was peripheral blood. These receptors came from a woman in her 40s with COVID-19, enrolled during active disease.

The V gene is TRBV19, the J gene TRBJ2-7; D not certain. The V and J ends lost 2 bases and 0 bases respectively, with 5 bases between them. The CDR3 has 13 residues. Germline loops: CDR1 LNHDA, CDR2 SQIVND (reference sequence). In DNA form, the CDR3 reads TGTGCCAGTAGTATAACAGCCTCCTACGAGCAGTACTTC. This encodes CASSITASYEQYF.

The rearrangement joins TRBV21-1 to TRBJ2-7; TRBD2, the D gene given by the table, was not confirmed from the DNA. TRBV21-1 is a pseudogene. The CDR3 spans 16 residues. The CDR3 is CASSPPSGWEAYEQYF. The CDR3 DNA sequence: TGTGCCAGCAGCCCACCTTCGGGGTGGGAAGCCTACGAGCAGTACTTC.

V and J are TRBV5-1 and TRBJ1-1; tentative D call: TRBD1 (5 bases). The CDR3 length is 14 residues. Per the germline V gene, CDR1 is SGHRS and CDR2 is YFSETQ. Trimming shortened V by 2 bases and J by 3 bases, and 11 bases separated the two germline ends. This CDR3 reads CASSFQGVDTEAFF. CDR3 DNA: TGCGCCAGCAGCTTCCAGGGCGTTGACACTGAAGCTTTCTTT.

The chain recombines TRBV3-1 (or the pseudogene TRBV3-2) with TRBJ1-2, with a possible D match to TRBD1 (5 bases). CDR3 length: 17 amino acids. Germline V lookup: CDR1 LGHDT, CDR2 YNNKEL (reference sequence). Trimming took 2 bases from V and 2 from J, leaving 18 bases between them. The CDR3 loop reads CASSQLFRTSWNYGYTF. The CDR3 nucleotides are TGTGCCAGCAGCCAACTTTTCCGGACAAGTTGGAACTATGGCTACACCTTC.

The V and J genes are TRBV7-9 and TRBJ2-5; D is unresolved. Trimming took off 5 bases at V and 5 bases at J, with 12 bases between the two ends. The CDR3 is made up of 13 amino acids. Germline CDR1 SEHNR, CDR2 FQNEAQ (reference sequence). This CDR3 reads CASSLASRETQYF. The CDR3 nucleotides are TGTGCCAGCAGCCTCGCCTCACGGGAGACCCAGTACTTC. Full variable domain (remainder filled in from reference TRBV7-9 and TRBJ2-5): DTGVSQNPRHKITKRGQNVTFRCDPISEHNRLYWYRQTLGQGPEFLTYFQNEAQLEKSRLLSDRFSAERPKGSFSTLEIQRTEQGDSAMYLCASSLASRETQYFGPGTRLLVL.

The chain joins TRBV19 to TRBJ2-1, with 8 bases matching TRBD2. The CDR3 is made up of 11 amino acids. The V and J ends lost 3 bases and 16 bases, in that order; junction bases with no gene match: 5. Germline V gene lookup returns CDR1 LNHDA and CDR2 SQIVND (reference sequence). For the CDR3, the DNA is TGTGCCAGTAGTATTGCGGGGGGCGTCTTCTTC. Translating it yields CASSIAGGVFF.

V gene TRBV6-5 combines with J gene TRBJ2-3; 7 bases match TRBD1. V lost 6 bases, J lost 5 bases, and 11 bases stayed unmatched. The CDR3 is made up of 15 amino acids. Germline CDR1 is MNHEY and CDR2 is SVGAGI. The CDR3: CASRGIDRARDTQYF. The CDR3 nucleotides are TGTGCCAGCAGGGGGATCGACAGGGCTCGAGATACGCAGTATTTT.

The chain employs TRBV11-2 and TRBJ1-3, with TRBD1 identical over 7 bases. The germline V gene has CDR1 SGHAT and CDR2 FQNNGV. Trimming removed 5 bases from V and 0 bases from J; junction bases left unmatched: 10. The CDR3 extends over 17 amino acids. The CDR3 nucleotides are TGTGCCAGCAGCCTGGCCTTCAGGGGGAGCTCTGGAAACACCATATATTTT. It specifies CASSLAFRGSSGNTIYF.

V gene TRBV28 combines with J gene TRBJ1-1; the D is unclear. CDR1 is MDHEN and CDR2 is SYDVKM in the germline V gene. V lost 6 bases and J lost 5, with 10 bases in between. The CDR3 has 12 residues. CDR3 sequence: CASSLRETEAFF. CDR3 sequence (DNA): TGTGCCAGCAGCCTGAGAGAAACTGAAGCTTTCTTT.

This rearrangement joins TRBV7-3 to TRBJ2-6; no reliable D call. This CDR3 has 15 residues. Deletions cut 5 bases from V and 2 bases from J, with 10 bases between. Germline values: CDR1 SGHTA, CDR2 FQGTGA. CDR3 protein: CASSPGSPGANVLTF. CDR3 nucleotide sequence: TGTGCCAGCAGCCCCGGGTCCCCTGGGGCCAACGTCCTGACTTTC. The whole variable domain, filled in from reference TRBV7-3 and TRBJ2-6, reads GAGVSQTPSNKVTEKGKYVELRCDPISGHTALYWYRQSLGQGPEFLIYFQGTGAADDSGLPNDRFFAVRPEGSVSTLKIQRTERGDSAVYLCASSPGSPGANVLTFGAGSRLTVL.

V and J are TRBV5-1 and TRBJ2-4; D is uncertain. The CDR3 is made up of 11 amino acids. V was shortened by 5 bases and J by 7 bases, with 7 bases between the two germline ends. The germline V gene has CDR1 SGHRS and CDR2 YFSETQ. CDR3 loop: CASRSTNIQYF. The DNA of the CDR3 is TGCGCCAGCAGGTCTACGAACATTCAGTACTTC.

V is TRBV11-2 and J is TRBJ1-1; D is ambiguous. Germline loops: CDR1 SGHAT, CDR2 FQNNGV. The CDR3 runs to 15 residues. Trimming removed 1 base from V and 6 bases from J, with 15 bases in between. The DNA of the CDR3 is TGTGCCAGCAGCTTAGCATTAGTGTCCCGGGCTGAAGCTTTCTTT. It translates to CASSLALVSRAEAFF. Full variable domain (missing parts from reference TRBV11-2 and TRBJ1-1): EAGVAQSPRYKIIEKRQSVAFWCNPISGHATLYWYQQILGQGPKLLIQFQNNGVVDDSQLPKDRFSAERLKGVDSTLKIQPAKLEDSAVYLCASSLALVSRAEAFFGQGTRLTVV.

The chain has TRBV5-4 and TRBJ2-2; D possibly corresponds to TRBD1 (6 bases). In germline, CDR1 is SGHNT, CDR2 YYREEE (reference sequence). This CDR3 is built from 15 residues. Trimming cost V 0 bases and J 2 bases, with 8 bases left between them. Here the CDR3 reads CASSLVGANTGELFF. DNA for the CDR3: TGTGCCAGCAGCTTGGTGGGGGCTAACACCGGGGAGCTGTTTTTT. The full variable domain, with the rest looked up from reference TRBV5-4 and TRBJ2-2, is ETGVTQSPTHLIKTRGQQVTLRCSSQSGHNTVSWYQQALGQGPQFIFQYYREEENGRGNFPPRFSGLQFPNYSSELNVNALELDDSALYLCASSLVGANTGELFFGEGSRLTVL.

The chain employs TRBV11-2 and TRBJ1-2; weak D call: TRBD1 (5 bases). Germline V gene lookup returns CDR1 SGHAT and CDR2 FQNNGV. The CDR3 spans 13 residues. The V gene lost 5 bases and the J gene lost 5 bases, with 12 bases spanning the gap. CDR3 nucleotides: TGTGCCAGCAGCCTACCGACAGATTATGGCTACACCTTC. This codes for CASSLPTDYGYTF.

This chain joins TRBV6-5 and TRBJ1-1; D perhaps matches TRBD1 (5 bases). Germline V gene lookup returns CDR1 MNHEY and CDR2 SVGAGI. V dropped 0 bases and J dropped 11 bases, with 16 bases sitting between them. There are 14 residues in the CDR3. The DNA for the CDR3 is TGTGCCAGCAGTTACTCGACCCGGAGGGGTGAGGCTTTCTTT. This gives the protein CASSYSTRRGEAFF.

Here the CDR3 reads CASSPTGAGDSEAFF. The CDR3 DNA reads TGTGCCAGCAGCCCTACAGGGGCAGGGGATTCTGAAGCTTTCTTT. V is TRBV5-4 and J is TRBJ1-1, with 7 positions matching TRBD1. The CDR3 totals 15 residues. The J segment lost 6 bases and the V segment lost 4 bases, leaving 12 bases of the junction unmatched. Germline CDR1 reads SGHNT; CDR2 reads YYREEE (reference sequence).

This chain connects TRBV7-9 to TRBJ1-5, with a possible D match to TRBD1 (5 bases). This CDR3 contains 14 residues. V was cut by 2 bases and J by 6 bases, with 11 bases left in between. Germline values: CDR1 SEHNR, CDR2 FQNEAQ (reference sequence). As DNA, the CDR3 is TGTGCCAGCAGCTTAAATGGGGCTGGTCAGCCCCAGCATTTT. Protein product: CASSLNGAGQPQHF.

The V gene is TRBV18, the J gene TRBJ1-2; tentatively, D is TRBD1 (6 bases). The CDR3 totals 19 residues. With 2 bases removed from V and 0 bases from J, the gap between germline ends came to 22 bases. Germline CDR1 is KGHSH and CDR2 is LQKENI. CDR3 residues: CASSPAVAGAGATNYGYTF. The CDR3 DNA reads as TGTGCCAGCTCACCAGCCGTCGCCGGGGCAGGGGCTACTAACTATGGCTACACCTTC.

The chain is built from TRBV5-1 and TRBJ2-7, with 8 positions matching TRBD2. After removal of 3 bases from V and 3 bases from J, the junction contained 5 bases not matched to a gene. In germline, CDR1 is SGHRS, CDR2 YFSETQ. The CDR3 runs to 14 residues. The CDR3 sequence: CASSSGLAHYEQYF. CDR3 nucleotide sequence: TGCGCCAGCAGCTCAGGACTAGCTCACTACGAGCAGTACTTC.

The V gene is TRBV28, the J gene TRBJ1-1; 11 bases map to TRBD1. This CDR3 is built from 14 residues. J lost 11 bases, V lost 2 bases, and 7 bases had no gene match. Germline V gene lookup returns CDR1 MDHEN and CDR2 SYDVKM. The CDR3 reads CASSLGTGGEGAFF. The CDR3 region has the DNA TGTGCCAGCAGTTTAGGGACAGGGGGAGAAGGGGCTTTCTTT.

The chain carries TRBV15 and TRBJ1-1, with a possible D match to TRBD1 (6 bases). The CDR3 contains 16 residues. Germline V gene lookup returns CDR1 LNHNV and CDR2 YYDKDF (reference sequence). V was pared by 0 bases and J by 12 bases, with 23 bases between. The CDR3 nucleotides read TGTGCCACCAGCAGAGAAGGCCCCGGTGGGGGGGCGGAAACTTTCTTT. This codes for CATSREGPGGGAETFF.

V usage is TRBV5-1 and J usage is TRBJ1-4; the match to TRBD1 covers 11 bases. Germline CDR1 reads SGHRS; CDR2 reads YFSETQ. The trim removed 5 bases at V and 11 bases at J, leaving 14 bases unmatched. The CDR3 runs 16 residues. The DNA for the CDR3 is TGCGCCAGCAGTTTACGTCCCGGGACAGGGGGGGACAAACTGTTTTTT. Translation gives CASSLRPGTGGDKLFF.

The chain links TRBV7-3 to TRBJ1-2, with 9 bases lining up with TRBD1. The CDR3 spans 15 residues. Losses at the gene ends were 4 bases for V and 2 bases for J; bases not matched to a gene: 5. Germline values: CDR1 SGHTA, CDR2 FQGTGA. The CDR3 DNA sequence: TGTGCCAGCAGCTACACCGGGACAGGGAACTATGGCTACACCTTC. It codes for CASSYTGTGNYGYTF.

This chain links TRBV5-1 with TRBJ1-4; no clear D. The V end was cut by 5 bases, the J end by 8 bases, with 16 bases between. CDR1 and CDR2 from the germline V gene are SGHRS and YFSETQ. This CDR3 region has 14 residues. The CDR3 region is CASSFRGGIEKLFF. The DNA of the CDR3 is TGCGCCAGCAGTTTTCGGGGAGGTATAGAAAAACTGTTTTTT.

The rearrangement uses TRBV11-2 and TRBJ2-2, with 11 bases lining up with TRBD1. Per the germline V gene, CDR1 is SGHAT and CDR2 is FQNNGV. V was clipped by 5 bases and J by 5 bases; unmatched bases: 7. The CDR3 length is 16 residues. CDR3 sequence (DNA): TGTGCCAGCAGCATAGGACAGGGGGCGCCAACCGGGGAGCTGTTTTTT. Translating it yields CASSIGQGAPTGELFF.

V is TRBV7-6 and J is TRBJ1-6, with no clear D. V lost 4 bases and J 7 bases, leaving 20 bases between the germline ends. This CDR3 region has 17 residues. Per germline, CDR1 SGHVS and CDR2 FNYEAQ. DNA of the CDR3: TGTGCCAGCAGCTCACTGAATGTGTTCGCGGTCAATTCACCCCTCCACTTT. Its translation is CASSSLNVFAVNSPLHF.

DNA for the CDR3: TGTGCCAGCAGCTTAGACCGGGACAGGGGTTGGCCTGCTGGCTACACCTTC. Translated: CASSLDRDRGWPAGYTF. The rearrangement links TRBV7-2 to TRBJ1-2; 10 positions agree with TRBD1. Germline loops: CDR1 SGHTA, CDR2 FQGNSA. CDR3 length equals 17 residues. The V gene end was trimmed by 1 base and the J gene end by 7 bases; junction bases not matched to a gene: 12.

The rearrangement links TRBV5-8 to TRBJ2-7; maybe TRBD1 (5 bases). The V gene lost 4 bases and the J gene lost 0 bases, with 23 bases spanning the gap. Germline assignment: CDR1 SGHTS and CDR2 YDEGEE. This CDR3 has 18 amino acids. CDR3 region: CASSPYIGPTASSYEQYF. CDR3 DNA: TGTGCCAGCAGCCCGTATATAGGTCCGACAGCGAGCTCCTACGAGCAGTACTTC.

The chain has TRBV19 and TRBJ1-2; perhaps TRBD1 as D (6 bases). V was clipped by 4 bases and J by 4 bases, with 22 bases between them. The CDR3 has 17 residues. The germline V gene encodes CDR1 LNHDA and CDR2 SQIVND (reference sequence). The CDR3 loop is CASSKATGTPISYGYTF. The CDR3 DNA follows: TGTGCCAGTAGTAAGGCGACCGGGACACCGATTTCCTATGGCTACACCTTC.